This entry lists 27 T cell receptor beta chains sequenced from one sample in a study of cytomegalovirus exposure and HLA in healthy donors. The study ran its PCR with 60 Vbeta and 13 Jbeta primers. Generated by immunoSEQ multiplex PCR, the TCRdb table keeps only in-frame clones and is missing some. The sample includes approximately 190,000 clones, 70% to 85% of them seen just once. The sequencing input was PBMCs. The source is a boy under 10 years old in good health and CMV-seronegative.

This clone has a handful of counts. V gene TRBV9 combines with J gene TRBJ2-7, with 7 bases aligning to TRBD1. Looked up from germline, CDR1 is SGDLS and CDR2 is YYNGEE. The CDR3 length is 12 residues. V was clipped by 3 bases and J by 7 bases; unmatched bases: 4. CDR3 sequence (DNA): TGTGCCAGCAGCGGAGGGGGCGGAGAGCAGTACTTC. The encoded protein is CASSGGGGEQYF.

The chain joins TRBV4-3 to TRBJ2-1, with TRBD2 matching 8 bases. The germline CDR1 and CDR2 sequences are LGHNA and YSLEER. The CDR3 is made up of 15 amino acids. The ends lost 4 bases at V and 6 bases at J; junction bases unmatched: 8. The CDR3 loop is CASSLGDSGGNEQFF. CDR3 nucleotides: TGCGCCAGCAGCCTGGGAGACAGCGGGGGCAATGAGCAGTTCTTC.

The chain has TRBV5-1 and TRBJ2-3; 7 bases fit TRBD2. CDR3 length: 15 residues. V was pared by 6 bases and J by 0 bases, with 7 bases of the junction left unmatched. The germline V gene has CDR1 SGHRS and CDR2 YFSETQ. CDR3 bases: TGCGCCAGCACGGAGGGCGGGGGTAGCACAGATACGCAGTATTTT. Its translation is CASTEGGGSTDTQYF.

The chain links TRBV7-2 to TRBJ1-1; perhaps TRBD1 as D (6 bases). V lost 4 bases, J lost 4 bases, and 10 bases lay in between. The CDR3 has 13 residues. In germline, CDR1 is SGHTA, CDR2 FQGNSA. In DNA, the CDR3 is TGTGCCAGCAGCTCAAACAGGGCCACTGAAGCTTTCTTT. Protein product: CASSSNRATEAFF.

The rearrangement uses TRBV11-1 and TRBJ1-3; D possibly corresponds to TRBD1 (6 bases). Germline V gene data show CDR1 as SGHAT and CDR2 as FQDESV (reference sequence). This CDR3 region has 14 residues. V lost 5 bases and J 2 bases, leaving 10 bases between the germline ends. CDR3 amino acids: CASSLDRAGNTIYF. As DNA, the CDR3 is TGTGCCAGCAGCCTGGACAGAGCTGGAAACACCATATATTTT.

DNA for the CDR3: TGTGCCAGCAGGTTGGACAGACATAATTCACCCCTCCACTTT. This codes for CASRLDRHNSPLHF. The V gene is TRBV2, the J gene TRBJ1-6; D is perhaps TRBD1 (6 bases). The V gene's germline CDR1 is SNHLY and CDR2 FYNNEI. V lost 6 bases, J lost 5 bases, and 11 bases lay in between. The CDR3 consists of 14 residues.

This clone has a single count. The chain is built from TRBV11-1 and TRBJ2-5; D is perhaps TRBD2 (5 bases). Deletions cut 5 bases from V and 3 bases from J, with 10 bases between. CDR3 length equals 13 residues. Germline values: CDR1 SGHAT, CDR2 FQDESV (reference sequence). The CDR3 DNA is TGTGCCAGCAGCCGGTGGGGAGAAGAGACCCAGTACTTC. Translated: CASSRWGEETQYF.

The V gene is TRBV28, the J gene TRBJ2-5; no definite D call. Germline lookup yields CDR1 MDHEN and CDR2 SYDVKM. This CDR3 has 19 amino acids. Trimming shortened V by 1 base and J by 5 bases, and 26 bases separated the two germline ends. Here the CDR3 DNA reads TGTGCCAGCAGTTTATCAAGGATGGGTCGCAGGTGGTTTGAGGAGACCCAGTACTTC. The encoded protein is CASSLSRMGRRWFEETQYF.

The chain recombines TRBV2 with TRBJ2-1; TRBD1 aligns across 8 bases. This CDR3 is built from 13 residues. Germline loops: CDR1 SNHLY, CDR2 FYNNEI. The J segment lost 6 bases and the V segment lost 6 bases, leaving 4 bases of the junction unmatched. The CDR3 DNA reads TGTGCCAGCAGGGTGGACAGGGCCAATGAGCAGTTCTTC. Translation: CASRVDRANEQFF.

Only one count was recorded for this clone. This chain joins TRBV5-4 and TRBJ2-3; no clear D gene. This CDR3 is 14 amino acids long. Trimming removed 4 bases at V and 1 base at J, with 10 bases between. CDR1 and CDR2 from the germline V gene are SGHNT and YYREEE (reference sequence). This CDR3 reads CASSPPPGTDTQYF. The DNA for the CDR3 is TGTGCCAGCAGCCCTCCCCCGGGCACAGATACGCAGTATTTT.

The V gene is TRBV7-2, the J gene TRBJ1-4; the match to TRBD1 covers 7 bases. V lost 3 bases, J lost 5 bases, and 3 bases stayed unmatched. Germline CDR1 is SGHTA and CDR2 is FQGNSA. The CDR3 is 14 amino acids. As DNA, the CDR3 is TGTGCCAGCAGCTTCCGGACAGGAAATGAAAAACTGTTTTTT. Its protein product is CASSFRTGNEKLFF.

V gene TRBV15 combines with J gene TRBJ2-3; perhaps TRBD1 as D (6 bases). The V end lost 0 bases, the J end lost 2 bases, and 9 bases lay between the germline ends. This CDR3 comprises 15 residues. In germline, CDR1 is LNHNV, CDR2 YYDKDF (reference sequence). As DNA, the CDR3 is TGTGCCACCAGCAGAGACCACAGGGACACAGATACGCAGTATTTT. This codes for CATSRDHRDTDTQYF.

The chain couples TRBV11-2 to TRBJ2-1, with TRBD2 identical over 11 bases. The CDR3 covers 16 residues. The junction had 8 bases not matched to a gene; V was cut back by 6 bases and J by 4 bases. Germline loops: CDR1 SGHAT, CDR2 FQNNGV. The CDR3: CASRRLAGTLYNEQFF. The CDR3 DNA is TGTGCCAGCAGACGACTAGCGGGGACCCTTTACAATGAGCAGTTCTTC.

V usage is TRBV5-4 and J usage is TRBJ2-1; TRBD2 agrees at 11 bases. CDR3 length equals 16 residues. V lost 3 bases to trimming and J lost 5 bases; unmatched junction nucleotides: 7. CDR1 and CDR2 (germline): SGHNT, YYREEE (reference sequence). CDR3 in amino acids: CASSSVTSGDHNEQFF. CDR3 sequence (DNA): TGTGCCAGCAGCTCCGTGACTAGCGGGGACCACAATGAGCAGTTCTTC.

This chain joins TRBV7-8 and TRBJ2-7; D is possibly TRBD1 (5 bases). The CDR3 extends over 12 amino acids. Germline V gene data show CDR1 as SGHVS and CDR2 as FQNEAQ. Deletions cut 3 bases from V and 5 bases from J, with 8 bases between. The CDR3 loop is CASSFARDEQYF. The CDR3, as DNA: TGTGCCAGCAGCTTCGCCAGGGACGAGCAGTACTTC. The whole variable domain, filled in from reference TRBV7-8 and TRBJ2-7, reads GAGVSQSPRYKVAKRGQDVALRCDPISGHVSLFWYQQALGQGPEFLTYFQNEAQLDKSGLPSDRFFAERPEGSVSTLKIQRTQQEDSAVYLCASSFARDEQYFGPGTRLTVT.

This clone was observed a few times. The genes are TRBV27 and TRBJ2-7, with D tentatively TRBD1 (5 bases). The V end lost 3 bases, the J end lost 0 bases, and 12 bases lay between the germline ends. The germline CDR1 and CDR2 sequences are MNHEY and SMNVEV (reference sequence). This CDR3 region has 15 residues. The CDR3 nucleotides are TGTGCCAGCAGTTTCTCAGACAGACGCTCCTACGAGCAGTACTTC. This encodes CASSFSDRRSYEQYF.

Here the CDR3 DNA reads TGTGCCAGCAGCCCCCTACAGGGGGCGATTCAGGCCGGGGCCAACGTCCTGACTTTC. Amino acid sequence: CASSPLQGAIQAGANVLTF. The V and J genes are TRBV11-2 and TRBJ2-6; 9 bases agree with TRBD1. Germline CDR1 reads SGHAT; CDR2 reads FQNNGV. J was trimmed by 4 bases and V by 5 bases; bases with no gene match: 15. CDR3 length equals 19 residues.

The V and J genes are TRBV6-1 and TRBJ2-1; D is perhaps TRBD1 (5 bases). The CDR3 is 14 residues long. The V and J ends lost 8 bases and 7 bases respectively, with 18 bases between them. CDR1 is MNHNS and CDR2 is SASEGT in the germline V gene. CDR3 sequence reads: CASEAKKGWNEQFF. CDR3 coding DNA: TGTGCCAGCGAGGCGAAGAAGGGGTGGAATGAGCAGTTCTTC.

The rearrangement joins TRBV4-3 to TRBJ2-7, with a tentative D call TRBD1 (6 bases). Trimming took off 0 bases at V and 3 bases at J, with 15 bases between the two ends. CDR1 is LGHNA, CDR2 YSLEER, per germline. The CDR3 loop spans 16 amino acids. The CDR3, as DNA: TGCGCCAGCAGCCAAGATCGAGTGGGGGCCAACTACGAGCAGTACTTC. This sequence encodes CASSQDRVGANYEQYF.

The chain recombines TRBV9 with TRBJ2-3; D might be TRBD1 (5 bases). Trimming stripped 0 bases from V and 1 base from J, with 6 bases between. Germline-derived CDR1 and CDR2 are SGDLS and YYNGEE. CDR3 length: 14 amino acids. The CDR3 coding sequence is TGTGCCAGCAGCGTAGAAGGGGGCACAGATACGCAGTATTTT. It is translated as CASSVEGGTDTQYF. Full variable domain (rest looked up from reference TRBV9 and TRBJ2-3): DSGVTQTPKHLITATGQRVTLRCSPRSGDLSVYWYQQSLDQGLQFLIQYYNGEERAKGNILERFSAQQFPDLHSELNLSSLELGDSALYFCASSVEGGTDTQYFGPGTRLTVL.

This clone came up once. The J gene is TRBJ2-3, the V gene TRBV5-1, with unresolved D. The V and J ends lost 3 bases and 2 bases respectively, with 7 bases between them. Germline lookup yields CDR1 SGHRS and CDR2 YFSETQ. The CDR3 extends over 13 amino acids. CDR3 residues: CASSSSNTDTQYF. The CDR3 DNA is TGCGCCAGCAGCTCCTCTAACACAGATACGCAGTATTTT.

There are a few counts of this clone. This chain links TRBV28 with TRBJ1-2; possible D gene TRBD1, 6 bases. V lost 6 bases and J 5 bases, leaving 13 bases between the germline ends. CDR1 and CDR2 (germline): MDHEN, SYDVKM. The CDR3 is 13 amino acids. CDR3 coding DNA: TGTGCCAGCAGCCTAGGACAGTCTTATGGCTACACCTTC. Residues: CASSLGQSYGYTF.

J is TRBJ2-5 and V is TRBV9; 8 bases line up with TRBD2. The germline CDR1 and CDR2 sequences are SGDLS and YYNGEE. CDR3 length: 15 amino acids. V dropped 3 bases and J dropped 5; count of bases not matched to a gene: 9. The CDR3 nucleotides read TGTGCCAGCAGCGCCACCCGCGGCGGGGGGGAGACCCAGTACTTC. It translates to CASSATRGGGETQYF.

The J gene is TRBJ2-1, the V gene TRBV4-3; possible D gene TRBD1, 8 bases. The CDR3 extends over 15 amino acids. Germline V gene lookup returns CDR1 LGHNA and CDR2 YSLEER. Trimming cost V 6 bases and J 5 bases, with 17 bases left between them. The CDR3 nucleotides are TGCGCCAGCAGACCGAACAGGGGGGGGAACAATGAGCAGTTCTTC. The encoded protein is CASRPNRGGNNEQFF.

This chain connects TRBV6-5 to TRBJ2-5, with TRBD1 identical over 7 bases. The V and J ends lost 4 bases and 7 bases, in that order; junction bases with no gene match: 12. This CDR3 comprises 15 residues. From germline, CDR1 is MNHEY and CDR2 SVGAGI. CDR3 bases: TGTGCCAGCAGTTCCCGGACAGGCGGCATCGGGACCCAGTACTTC. As protein: CASSSRTGGIGTQYF.

This clone was detected a few times. V and J are TRBV6-1 and TRBJ1-3, with 7 bases matching TRBD1. V lost 6 bases, J lost 9 bases, and 8 bases stayed unmatched. The CDR3 contains 13 residues. Germline V gene lookup returns CDR1 MNHNS and CDR2 SASEGT. The CDR3 sequence: CASRNRGVGTIYF. CDR3 in DNA: TGTGCCAGCAGGAACAGGGGAGTAGGCACCATATATTTT.

The chain links TRBV7-2 to TRBJ2-3; 7 nucleotides match TRBD1. Germline loops: CDR1 SGHTA, CDR2 FQGNSA. This CDR3 region has 13 residues. Unmatched junction bases numbered 7, after V lost 7 bases and J lost 6 bases. CDR3 DNA: TGTGCCAGCAACCTAGGGACAGCGGATACGCAGTATTTT. Translated, it gives CASNLGTADTQYF.